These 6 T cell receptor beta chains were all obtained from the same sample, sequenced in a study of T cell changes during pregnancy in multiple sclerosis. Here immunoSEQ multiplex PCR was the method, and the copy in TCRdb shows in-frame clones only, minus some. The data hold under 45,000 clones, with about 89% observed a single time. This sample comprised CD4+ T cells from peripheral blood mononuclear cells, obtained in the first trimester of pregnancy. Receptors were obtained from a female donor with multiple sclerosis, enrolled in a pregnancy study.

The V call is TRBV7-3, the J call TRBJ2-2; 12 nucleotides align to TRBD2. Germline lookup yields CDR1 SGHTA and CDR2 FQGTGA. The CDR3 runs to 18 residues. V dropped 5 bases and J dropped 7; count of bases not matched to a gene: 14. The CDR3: CASSRRGLAGGAHGELFF. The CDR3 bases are TGTGCCAGCAGCCGTCGGGGGCTAGCGGGAGGGGCCCACGGGGAGCTGTTTTTT.

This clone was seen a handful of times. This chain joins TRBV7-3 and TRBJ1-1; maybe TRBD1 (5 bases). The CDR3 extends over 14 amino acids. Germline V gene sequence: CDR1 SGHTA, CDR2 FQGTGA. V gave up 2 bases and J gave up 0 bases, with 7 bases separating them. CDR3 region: CASSLAGMNTEAFF. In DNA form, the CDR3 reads TGTGCCAGCAGCTTAGCAGGGATGAACACTGAAGCTTTCTTT.

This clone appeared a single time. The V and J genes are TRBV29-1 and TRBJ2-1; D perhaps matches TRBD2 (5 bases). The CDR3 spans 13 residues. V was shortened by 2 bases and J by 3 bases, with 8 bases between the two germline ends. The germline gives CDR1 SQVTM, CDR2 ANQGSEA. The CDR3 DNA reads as TGCAGCGTTGAACCGCGGGTCTACAATGAGCAGTTCTTC. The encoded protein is CSVEPRVYNEQFF.

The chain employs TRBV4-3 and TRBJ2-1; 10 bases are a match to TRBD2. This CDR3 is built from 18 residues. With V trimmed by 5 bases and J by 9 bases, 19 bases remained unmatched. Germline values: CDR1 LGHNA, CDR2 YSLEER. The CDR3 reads CASSYGFMASGRISEQFF. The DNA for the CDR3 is TGCGCCAGCAGCTATGGATTTATGGCTAGCGGGAGAATTAGTGAGCAGTTCTTC.

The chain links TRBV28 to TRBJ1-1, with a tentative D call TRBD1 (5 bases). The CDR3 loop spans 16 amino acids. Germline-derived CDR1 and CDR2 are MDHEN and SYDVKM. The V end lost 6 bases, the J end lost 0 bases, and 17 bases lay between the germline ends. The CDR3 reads CASSLRAGPMNTEAFF. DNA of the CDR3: TGTGCCAGCAGCCTCCGGGCAGGGCCAATGAACACTGAAGCTTTCTTT.

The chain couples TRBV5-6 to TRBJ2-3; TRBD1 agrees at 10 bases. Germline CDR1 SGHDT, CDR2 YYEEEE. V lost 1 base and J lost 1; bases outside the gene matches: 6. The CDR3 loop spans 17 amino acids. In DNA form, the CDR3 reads TGTGCCAGCAGCTTGAGGGTAGGACAGGGGGGCACAGATACGCAGTATTTT. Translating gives CASSLRVGQGGTDTQYF.